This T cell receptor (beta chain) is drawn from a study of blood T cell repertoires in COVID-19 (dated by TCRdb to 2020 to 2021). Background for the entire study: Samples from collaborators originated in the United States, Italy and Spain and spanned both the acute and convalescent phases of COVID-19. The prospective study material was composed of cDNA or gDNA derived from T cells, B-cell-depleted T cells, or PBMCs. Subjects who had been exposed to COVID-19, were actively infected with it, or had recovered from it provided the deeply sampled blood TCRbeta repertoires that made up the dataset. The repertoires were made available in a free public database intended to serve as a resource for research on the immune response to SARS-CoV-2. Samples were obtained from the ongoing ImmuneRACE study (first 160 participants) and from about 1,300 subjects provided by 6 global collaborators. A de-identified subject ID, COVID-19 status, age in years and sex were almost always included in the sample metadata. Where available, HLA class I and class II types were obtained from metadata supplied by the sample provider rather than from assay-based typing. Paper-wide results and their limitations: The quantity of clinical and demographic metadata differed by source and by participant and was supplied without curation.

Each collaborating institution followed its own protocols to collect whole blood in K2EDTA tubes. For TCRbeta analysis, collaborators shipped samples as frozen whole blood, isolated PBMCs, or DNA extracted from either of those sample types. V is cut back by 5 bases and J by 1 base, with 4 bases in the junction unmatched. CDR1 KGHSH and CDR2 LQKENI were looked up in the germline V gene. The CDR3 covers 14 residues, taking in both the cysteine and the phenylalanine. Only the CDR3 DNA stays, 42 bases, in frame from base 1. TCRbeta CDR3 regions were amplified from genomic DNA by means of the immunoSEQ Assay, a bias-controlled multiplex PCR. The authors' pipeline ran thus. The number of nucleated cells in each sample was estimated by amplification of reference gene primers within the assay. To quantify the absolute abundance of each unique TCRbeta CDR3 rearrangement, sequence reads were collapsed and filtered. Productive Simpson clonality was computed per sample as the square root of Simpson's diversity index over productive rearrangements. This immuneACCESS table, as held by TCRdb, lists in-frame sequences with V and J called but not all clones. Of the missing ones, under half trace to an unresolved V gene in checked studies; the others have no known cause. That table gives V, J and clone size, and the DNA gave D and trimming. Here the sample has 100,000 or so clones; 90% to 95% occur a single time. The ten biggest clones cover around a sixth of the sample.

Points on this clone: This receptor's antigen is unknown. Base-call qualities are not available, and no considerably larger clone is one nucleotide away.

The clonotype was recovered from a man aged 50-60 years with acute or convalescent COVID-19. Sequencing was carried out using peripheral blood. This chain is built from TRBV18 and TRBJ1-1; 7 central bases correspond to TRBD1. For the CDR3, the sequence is CASSWDSQNTEAFF. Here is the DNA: TGTGCCAGCTCATGGGACAGCCAGAACACTGAAGCTTTCTTT.